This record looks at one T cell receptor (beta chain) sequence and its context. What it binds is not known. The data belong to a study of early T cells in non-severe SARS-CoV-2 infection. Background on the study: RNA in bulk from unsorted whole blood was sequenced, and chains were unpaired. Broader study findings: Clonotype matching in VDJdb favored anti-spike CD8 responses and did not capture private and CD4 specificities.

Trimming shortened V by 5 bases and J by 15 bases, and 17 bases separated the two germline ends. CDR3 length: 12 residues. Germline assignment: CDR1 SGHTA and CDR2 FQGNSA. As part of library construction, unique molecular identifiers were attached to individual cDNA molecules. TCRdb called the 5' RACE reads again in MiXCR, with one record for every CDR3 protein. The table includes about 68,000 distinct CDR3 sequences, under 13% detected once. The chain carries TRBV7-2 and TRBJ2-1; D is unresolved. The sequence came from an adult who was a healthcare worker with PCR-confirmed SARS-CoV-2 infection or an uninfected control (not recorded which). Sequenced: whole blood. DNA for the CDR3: TGTGCCAGCAGCATATCTTTCACCGCCCCGTTCTTC. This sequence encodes CASSISFTAPFF.